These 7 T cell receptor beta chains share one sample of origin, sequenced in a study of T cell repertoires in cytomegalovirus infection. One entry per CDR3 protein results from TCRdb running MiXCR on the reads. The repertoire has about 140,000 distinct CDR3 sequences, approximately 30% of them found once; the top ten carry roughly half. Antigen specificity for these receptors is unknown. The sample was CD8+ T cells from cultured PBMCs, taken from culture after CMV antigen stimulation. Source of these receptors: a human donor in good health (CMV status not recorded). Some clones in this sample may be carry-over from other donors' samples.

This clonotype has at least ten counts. The CDR3 is CASSIVLGGHQPQHF. Here the CDR3 DNA reads TGTGCCAGTAGTATTGTTTTGGGGGGGCATCAGCCCCAGCATTTT. The chain uses TRBV19 and TRBJ1-5; possibly TRBD1 for D (6 bases). Trimming stripped 3 bases from V and 5 bases from J, with 14 bases between. CDR1 is LNHDA and CDR2 is SQIVND in the germline V gene (reference sequence). This CDR3 contains 15 residues.

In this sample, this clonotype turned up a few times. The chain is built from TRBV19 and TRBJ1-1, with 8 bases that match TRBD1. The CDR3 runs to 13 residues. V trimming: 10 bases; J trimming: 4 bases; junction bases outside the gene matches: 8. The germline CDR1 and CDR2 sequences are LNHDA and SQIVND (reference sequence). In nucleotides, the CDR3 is TGTGCCACCAACCAGGGGGCGGGCACTGAAGCTTTCTTT. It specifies CATNQGAGTEAFF.

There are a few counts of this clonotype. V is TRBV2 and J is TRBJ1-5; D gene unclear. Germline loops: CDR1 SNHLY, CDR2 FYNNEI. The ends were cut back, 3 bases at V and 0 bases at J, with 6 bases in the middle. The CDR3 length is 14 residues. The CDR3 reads CASSDARSNQPQHF. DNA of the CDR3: TGTGCCAGCAGTGACGCCCGTAGCAATCAGCCCCAGCATTTT.

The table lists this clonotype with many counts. The CDR3 spells CASSPAGGMNTEAFF. The CDR3 nucleotides read TGTGCCAGCAGCCCTGCAGGGGGAATGAACACTGAAGCTTTCTTT. The genes are TRBV7-6 and TRBJ1-1; 7 bases line up with TRBD1. V lost 5 bases to trimming and J lost 0 bases; unmatched junction nucleotides: 6. CDR1 is SGHVS and CDR2 is FNYEAQ in the germline V gene. The CDR3 spans 15 residues.

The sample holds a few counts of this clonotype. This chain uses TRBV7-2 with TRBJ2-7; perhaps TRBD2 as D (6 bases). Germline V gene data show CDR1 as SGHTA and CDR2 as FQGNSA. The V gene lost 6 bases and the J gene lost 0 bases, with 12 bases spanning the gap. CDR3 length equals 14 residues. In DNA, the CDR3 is TGTGCCAGCAGTCCGGCGGGGCTCTCCTACGAGCAGTACTTC. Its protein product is CASSPAGLSYEQYF.

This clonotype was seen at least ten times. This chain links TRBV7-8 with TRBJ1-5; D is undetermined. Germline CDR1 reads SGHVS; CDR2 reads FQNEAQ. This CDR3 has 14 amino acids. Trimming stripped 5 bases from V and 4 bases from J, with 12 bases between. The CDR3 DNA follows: TGTGCCAGCAGCGGAGCCGCGGGGAATCAGCCCCAGCATTTT. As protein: CASSGAAGNQPQHF.

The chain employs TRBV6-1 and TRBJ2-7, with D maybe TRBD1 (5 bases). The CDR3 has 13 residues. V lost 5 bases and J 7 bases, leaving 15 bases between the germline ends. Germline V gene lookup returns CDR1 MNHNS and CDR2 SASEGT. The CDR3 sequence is CASSPGFSKEQYF. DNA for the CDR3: TGTGCCAGCAGTCCAGGGTTTTCGAAGGAGCAGTACTTC.